Presented here are 19 T cell receptor beta chains from one specimen sequenced in a study of spatial heterogeneity in lung cancer. Study conclusions and caveats: Counts of expanded alpha and beta TCRs within tumors tracked the tumor nonsynonymous mutation count.

These receptors lack a known antigen. TCRdb reprocessed the 5' RACE reads with MiXCR, giving one entry per CDR3 protein. Altogether approximately 94,000 distinct CDR3 sequences are present, around 4.3% being singletons, with the ten largest covering 20% to 25%. Documented time point: sample taken at primary tumor resection. The sample consisted of lung tumor tissue, taken at surgery. Every receptor here comes from a male donor with early-stage non-small cell lung cancer.

This clonotype showed up just a few times. V and J are TRBV20-1 and TRBJ2-7; 10 bases line up with TRBD2. The V and J ends lost 3 bases and 4 bases, in that order; junction bases with no gene match: 6. The length of the CDR3 is 14 residues. The germline CDR1 and CDR2 sequences are DFQATT and SNEGSKA (reference sequence). The CDR3 sequence is CSARPSGRGYEQYF. The DNA for the CDR3 is TGCAGTGCTAGGCCTAGCGGGAGAGGATACGAGCAGTACTTC.

This clonotype has only a few counts. V is TRBV27 and J is TRBJ1-2; possible D gene TRBD1, 5 bases. Germline values: CDR1 MNHEY, CDR2 SMNVEV (reference sequence). The CDR3 totals 15 residues. V shed 5 bases and J shed 2 bases, with 15 bases lying between them. The chain's CDR3 is CASSREPGLNYGYTF. As DNA, the CDR3 is TGTGCCAGCAGTCGCGAACCGGGACTGAACTATGGCTACACCTTC.

This clonotype was observed many times. The gene calls are TRBV4-2 and TRBJ1-2; D gene uncertain. This CDR3 contains 12 residues. Between the trimmed V and J ends, which lost 4 bases and 7 bases, there was a span of 10 bases. The germline gives CDR1 LGHNA, CDR2 YNFKEQ. The CDR3 region has the DNA TGTGCCAGCAGCCTGGAGGCGCGTGGCTACACCTTC. It specifies CASSLEARGYTF.

This clonotype has at least ten counts. The chain links TRBV4-2 to TRBJ1-6; D possibly corresponds to TRBD1 (5 bases). This CDR3 comprises 21 residues. The V gene's germline CDR1 is LGHNA and CDR2 YNFKEQ. The ends were cut back, 0 bases at V and 0 bases at J, with 21 bases in the middle. The CDR3 nucleotides read TGTGCCAGCAGCCAAGATTTGAGGCTGGGGCTTCCCGGCTCCTATAATTCACCCCTCCACTTT. Protein: CASSQDLRLGLPGSYNSPLHF.

Ten or more counts support this clonotype. The chain couples TRBV28 to TRBJ1-2; 11 positions match TRBD1. V shed 2 bases and J 8 bases; nucleotides not matched to a gene: 4. CDR3 size: 14 residues. Germline CDR1 reads MDHEN; CDR2 reads SYDVKM. CDR3 amino acids: CASSLPRTGGGYTF. The DNA of the CDR3 is TGTGCCAGCAGTTTACCACGGACAGGGGGCGGCTACACCTTC.

The chain joins TRBV11-2 to TRBJ2-2, with no clear D. Looked up from germline, CDR1 is SGHAT and CDR2 is FQNNGV. V lost 5 bases and J 0 bases, leaving 10 bases between the germline ends. CDR3 length equals 15 residues. As DNA, the CDR3 is TGTGCCAGCAGCCCGAGGAGTACGAACACCGGGGAGCTGTTTTTT. Translating gives CASSPRSTNTGELFF.

This clonotype was observed many times. The CDR3 spells CSARDLAWTHSAEQYF. Here the CDR3 DNA reads TGCAGTGCTAGAGATCTGGCGTGGACTCACTCCGCCGAGCAGTACTTC. The chain has TRBV20-1 and TRBJ2-7; the D gene is possibly TRBD2 (5 bases). Germline CDR1 is DFQATT and CDR2 is SNEGSKA (reference sequence). This CDR3 spans 16 amino acids. Trimming left V 0 bases short and J 6 bases short, with 21 bases between.

This clonotype was recorded at least ten times. The V call is TRBV4-1, the J call TRBJ1-1; the D is unclear. CDR3 length equals 15 residues. The V end lost 7 bases, the J end lost 1 base, and 16 bases lay between the germline ends. Germline loops: CDR1 MGHRA, CDR2 YSYEKL. The CDR3 nucleotides are TGCGCCAGCAAACGTGTATTCATCCAGAACACTGAAGCTTTCTTT. Protein sequence: CASKRVFIQNTEAFF.

The chain recombines TRBV4-1 with TRBJ2-4, with D uncertain. The CDR3 runs 12 residues. Germline lookup yields CDR1 MGHRA and CDR2 YSYEKL. V lost 2 bases, J lost 6 bases, and 5 bases lay in between. CDR3 nucleotide sequence: TGCGCCAGCAGCCAACTAGGAAACATTCAGTACTTC. This codes for CASSQLGNIQYF.

In its sample, this clonotype was seen many times. This chain joins TRBV29-1 and TRBJ1-1, with a possible D match to TRBD1 (5 bases). In germline, CDR1 is SQVTM, CDR2 ANQGSEA. The CDR3 spans 13 residues. Deletions cut 4 bases from V and 0 bases from J, with 9 bases between. DNA for the CDR3: TGCAGCGTTGGGGGCCAGATGAACACTGAAGCTTTCTTT. Encoded protein: CSVGGQMNTEAFF.

This clonotype was found many times. This chain uses TRBV12-3 or TRBV12-4 with TRBJ2-7; D gene uncertain. This CDR3 region has 12 residues. Trimming removed 5 bases from V and 4 bases from J, with 9 bases in between. The CDR3 loop is CASSRLPYEQYF. CDR3 DNA: TGTGCCAGCAGTCGGCTACCATACGAGCAGTACTTC.

This clonotype was seen many times. V usage is TRBV5-1 and J usage is TRBJ2-7, with no clear D. The germline V gene has CDR1 SGHRS and CDR2 YFSETQ. V lost 3 bases and J 2 bases, leaving 12 bases between the germline ends. This CDR3 comprises 14 residues. The CDR3 sequence: CASSSMTDTYEQYF. For the CDR3, the DNA is TGCGCCAGCAGCTCCATGACCGATACCTACGAGCAGTACTTC. The entire variable domain, with the rest obtained from reference TRBV5-1 and TRBJ2-7, is as follows: KAGVTQTPRYLIKTRGQQVTLSCSPISGHRSVSWYQQTPGQGLQFLFEYFSETQRNKGNFPGRFSGRQFSNSRSEMNVSTLELGDSALYLCASSSMTDTYEQYFGPGTRLTVT.

This clonotype was recorded at least ten times. The chain joins TRBV3-1 to TRBJ2-1, with 8 bases identical to TRBD2. V shed 3 bases and J 4 bases; nucleotides not matched to a gene: 8. Germline V gives CDR1 LGHDT, CDR2 YNNKEL (reference sequence). The CDR3 covers 16 residues. The CDR3 DNA reads as TGTGCCAGCAGCCACCACGGACTAGCCGATTACAATGAGCAGTTCTTC. This gives the protein CASSHHGLADYNEQFF.

This clonotype was counted at least ten times. This sequence joins TRBV7-9 and TRBJ1-1, with D maybe TRBD1 (5 bases). V dropped 9 bases and J dropped 1 base, with 12 bases sitting between them. The CDR3 contains 13 residues. CDR1 and CDR2 (germline): SEHNR, FQNEAQ (reference sequence). CDR3 residues: CASLRDPNTEAFF. The CDR3 DNA is TGTGCCAGTCTCAGGGACCCGAACACTGAAGCTTTCTTT.

This clonotype was observed many times. The CDR3 spells CSVAGRQLGITEAFF. The CDR3, as DNA: TGCAGCGTTGCGGGACGTCAATTGGGGATCACTGAAGCTTTCTTT. The chain employs TRBV29-1 and TRBJ1-1, with a possible D match to TRBD1 (5 bases). V was clipped by 4 bases and J by 4 bases, with 19 bases between them. CDR1 is SQVTM and CDR2 is ANQGSEA in the germline V gene. The CDR3 contains 15 residues. Filled out from reference TRBV29-1 and TRBJ1-1, the complete variable domain reads SAVISQKPSRDICQRGTSLTIQCQVDSQVTMMFWYRQQPGQSLTLIATANQGSEATYESGFVIDKFPISRPNLTFSTLTVSNMSPEDSSIYLCSVAGRQLGITEAFFGQGTRLTVV.

As for this clonotype: A much larger clonotype is one base distant, so this may be a read error. This CDR3 fails to terminate in the conserved phenylalanine or tryptophan, so it likely reflects a read error. This chain links TRBV28 with TRBJ2-1; either TRBD1 or TRBD2 may fit D (6 bases each). The V end was cut by 7 bases, the J end by 8 bases, with 18 bases between. The germline V gene has CDR1 MDHEN and CDR2 SYDVKM. The CDR3 runs to 14 residues. The CDR3 loop is CASTGRGDWDEQFL. The CDR3, as DNA: TGTGCCAGCACGGGAAGGGGGGATTGGGATGAGCAGTTCTTA.

The chain carries TRBV4-1 and TRBJ2-1; 13 bases are shared with TRBD2. Per germline, CDR1 MGHRA and CDR2 YSYEKL. The trim removed 2 bases at V and 6 bases at J, leaving 7 bases unmatched. CDR3 length equals 17 residues. The CDR3 loop reads CASSQFQGLAGSNEQFF. The CDR3 coding sequence is TGCGCCAGCAGCCAATTTCAGGGACTAGCGGGAAGCAATGAGCAGTTCTTC.

With regard to this clonotype: A much larger clone sits a single nucleotide away, making a read error possible. The rearrangement joins TRBV28 to TRBJ2-1; D unresolved. The CDR3 is made up of 11 amino acids. Germline V gives CDR1 MDHEN, CDR2 SYDVKM. The CDR3 nucleotides read TGTGCCAGCAGTCGAAATTATGAGCAGTCCTTC. Translation gives CASSRNYEQSF.

This clonotype was recorded many times. This sequence joins TRBV28 and TRBJ1-5; unclear D gene. The V gene's germline CDR1 is MDHEN and CDR2 SYDVKM. V lost 6 bases, J lost 0 bases, and 15 bases lay in between. The CDR3 is 16 amino acids. CDR3 DNA: TGTGCCAGCAGGCCCACAGCGCTTTATAGCAATCAGCCCCAGCATTTT. Its translation: CASRPTALYSNQPQHF.